This T cell receptor (beta chain) was obtained from a study of T cell responses to AZD1222 COVID-19 vaccine. The overall study: Combined were second doses at about 4 or about 12 weeks. Study-wide findings and caveats: The reported proportion of spike-specific TCRs targeting unmutated variant regions was nearly half. Spike was spanned by vaccine-associated CD4 TCRs, which were dominant at 160-218 and 743-854. Only a handful of individuals given AZD1222 were seropositive at baseline.

CDR1 is LNHDA, CDR2 SQIVND, per germline (reference sequence). The CDR3 is made up of 15 amino acids. Trimming removed 9 bases from V and 0 bases from J, with 17 bases in between. Profiled with immunoSEQ multiplex PCR; TCRdb holds only in-frame clones, not every one. This table holds 55,000 to 80,000 clones, roughly 84% found once. With regard to this clone: Antigen specificity is unknown.

The TCR originated in an adult in good health. Sample: peripheral blood, taken on day 0 of AZD1222 vaccination. This chain uses TRBV19 with TRBJ1-2; D gene unclear. CDR3 region: CASVRTFEANYGYTF. The DNA of the CDR3 is TGTGCCAGCGTAAGGACGTTCGAAGCTAACTATGGCTACACCTTC. Supplemented by reference TRBV19 and TRBJ1-2, the full variable domain reads DGGITQSPKYLFRKEGQNVTLSCEQNLNHDAMYWYRQDPGQGLRLIYYSQIVNDFQKGDIAEGYSVSREKKESFPLTVTSAQKNPTAFYLCASVRTFEANYGYTFGSGTRLTVV.